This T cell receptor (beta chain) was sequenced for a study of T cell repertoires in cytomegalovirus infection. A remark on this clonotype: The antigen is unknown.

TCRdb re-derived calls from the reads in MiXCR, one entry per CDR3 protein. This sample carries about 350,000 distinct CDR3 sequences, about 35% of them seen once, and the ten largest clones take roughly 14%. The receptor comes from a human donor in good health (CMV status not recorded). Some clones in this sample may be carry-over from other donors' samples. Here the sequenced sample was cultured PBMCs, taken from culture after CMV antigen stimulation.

The CDR3 reads CSARSRDRRLNYGYTF. The CDR3 DNA sequence: TGCAGTGCTAGGTCCCGGGACCGACGGCTTAACTATGGCTACACCTTC. This sequence joins TRBV20-1 and TRBJ1-2, with a weak D call TRBD1 (5 bases). This CDR3 comprises 16 residues. Germline V gene sequence: CDR1 DFQATT, CDR2 SNEGSKA (reference sequence). Trimming pared 3 bases from V and 1 base from J, leaving 18 bases between.